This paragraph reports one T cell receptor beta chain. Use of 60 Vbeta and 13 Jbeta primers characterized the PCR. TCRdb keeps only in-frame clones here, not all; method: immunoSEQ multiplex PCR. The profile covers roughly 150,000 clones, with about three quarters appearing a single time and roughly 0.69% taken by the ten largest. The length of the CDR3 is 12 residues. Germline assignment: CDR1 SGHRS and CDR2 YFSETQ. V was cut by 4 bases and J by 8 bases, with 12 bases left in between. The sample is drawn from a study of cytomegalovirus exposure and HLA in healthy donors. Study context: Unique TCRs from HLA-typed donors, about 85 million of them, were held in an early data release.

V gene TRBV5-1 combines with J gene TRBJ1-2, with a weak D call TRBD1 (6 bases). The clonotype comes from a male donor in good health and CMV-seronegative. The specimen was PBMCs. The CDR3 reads CASSENREGYTF. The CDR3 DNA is TGCGCCAGCAGCGAGAACAGGGAAGGCTACACCTTC.